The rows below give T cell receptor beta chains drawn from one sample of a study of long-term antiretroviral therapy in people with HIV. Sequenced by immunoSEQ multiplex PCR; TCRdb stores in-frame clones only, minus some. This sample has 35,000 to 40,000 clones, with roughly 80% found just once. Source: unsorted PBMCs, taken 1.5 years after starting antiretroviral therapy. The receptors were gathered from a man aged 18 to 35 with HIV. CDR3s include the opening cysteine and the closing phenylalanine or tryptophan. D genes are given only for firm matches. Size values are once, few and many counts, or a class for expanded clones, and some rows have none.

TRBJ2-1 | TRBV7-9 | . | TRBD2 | TGTGCCAGCAACCAAGCGGGAGCCTCCTACAATGAGCAGTTCTTC | CASNQAGASYNEQFF
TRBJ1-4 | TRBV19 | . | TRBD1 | TGTGCCAGTAGTCGGGACAGGGTTGAAAAACTGTTTTTT | CASSRDRVEKLFF
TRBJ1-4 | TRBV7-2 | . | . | TGTGCCAGCAGCTTAGCGCGTACAACTAATGAAAAACTGTTTTTT | CASSLARTTNEKLFF
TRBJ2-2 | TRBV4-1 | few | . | TGCGCCAGCAACCGGGCCATGAACACCGGGGAGCTGTTTTTT | CASNRAMNTGELFF
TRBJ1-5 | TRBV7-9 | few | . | TGTGCCAGCAGCTTAGGGAATCAGCCCCAGCATTTT | CASSLGNQPQHF
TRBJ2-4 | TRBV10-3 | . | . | TGTGCCATCAGTGAGGTTGCCAGCCCCTTTTCCGCCAAAAACATTCAGTACTTC | CAISEVASPFSAKNIQYF
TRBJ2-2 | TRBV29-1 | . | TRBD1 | TGCAGCGTAGGGACAGGGACTCCCATAAACACCGGGGAGCTGTTTTTT | CSVGTGTPINTGELFF
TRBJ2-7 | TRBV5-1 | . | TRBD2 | TGCGCCAGCAGCACGACTAGCGGTCGATACGAGCAGTACTTC | CASSTTSGRYEQYF
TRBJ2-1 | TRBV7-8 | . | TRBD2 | TGTGCCAGCAGCTTAGTGGACTGGAGCGGGGGGAGCTCCTACAATGAGCAGTTCTTC | CASSLVDWSGGSSYNEQFF
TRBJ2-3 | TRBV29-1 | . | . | TGCAGCGATAGAGGGAGCACAGATACGCAGTATTTT | CSDRGSTDTQYF
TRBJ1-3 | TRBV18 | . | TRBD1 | TGTGCCAGCTCACCAGGGACAGGGAGCTCTGGAAACACCATATATTTT | CASSPGTGSSGNTIYF
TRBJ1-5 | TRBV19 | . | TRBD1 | TGTGCCAGTAGTCCAGTCCCCGGGACAGGGCATCAGCCCCAGCATTTT | CASSPVPGTGHQPQHF
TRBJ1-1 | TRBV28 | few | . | TGTGCCAGCAGAAGAACGAACACTGAAGCTTTCTTT | CASRRTNTEAFF
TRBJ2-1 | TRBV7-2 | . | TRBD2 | TGTGCCAGCAGCTCCACTAGCGGGAGGGAGCAGTTCTTC | CASSSTSGREQFF
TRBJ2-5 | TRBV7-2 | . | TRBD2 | TGTGCCAGCAGCTTAGATTTTTTAGCGGGAGCAACCCAGTACTTC | CASSLDFLAGATQYF
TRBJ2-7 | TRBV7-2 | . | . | TGTGCCAGCAGCTTAGGACAGACCGAGCAGTACTTC | CASSLGQTEQYF
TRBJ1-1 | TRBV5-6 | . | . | TGTGCCAGCAGCGATTGGGGAAGACAGACTAACACTGAAGCTTTCTTT | CASSDWGRQTNTEAFF
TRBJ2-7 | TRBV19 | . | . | TGTGCCAGTAGTCCTTGGAAGGTGAGCTCCTACGAGCAGTACTTC | CASSPWKVSSYEQYF
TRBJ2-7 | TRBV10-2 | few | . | TGCGCCAGCACCGGACCGGGACCCACTATCCTCGAGCAGTACTTC | CASTGPGPTILEQYF
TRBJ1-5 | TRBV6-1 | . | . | TGTGCCAGCAGTGACCCTCCGCCCCAGCATTTT | CASSDPPPQHF
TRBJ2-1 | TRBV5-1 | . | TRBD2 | TGCGCCAGCAGCTTGGAAGGGACTAGTCTCATCGATGAGCAGTTCTTC | CASSLEGTSLIDEQFF
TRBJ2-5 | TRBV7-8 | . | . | TGTGCCAGCATAGGAATCGACTCGCCGGGAGAGACCCAGTACTTC | CASIGIDSPGETQYF